Below are 30 T cell receptor beta chains sequenced from a single sample in a study of T cells in localized non-small cell lung cancer. Some clones are missing from TCRdb's copy, which holds only in-frame ones; the method was immunoSEQ multiplex PCR. This table holds approximately 140,000 clones, roughly 90% found once. The source was peripheral blood, collected before any cancer treatment. These receptors all come from a female donor of 60 years or more with stage I lung adenocarcinoma.

J is TRBJ2-2 and V is TRBV9, with a tentative D call TRBD1 (5 bases). The V end lost 0 bases, the J end lost 7 bases, and 10 bases lay between the germline ends. The germline CDR1 and CDR2 sequences are SGDLS and YYNGEE. The CDR3 contains 14 residues. Here the CDR3 DNA reads TGTGCCAGCAGCGTAGTGTTGGGGCACGGGGAGCTGTTTTTT. Amino acid sequence: CASSVVLGHGELFF.

V and J are TRBV29-1 and TRBJ2-2; D might be TRBD2 (6 bases). The CDR3 runs 14 residues. V was shortened by 7 bases and J by 3 bases, with 15 bases between the two germline ends. The germline CDR1 and CDR2 sequences are SQVTM and ANQGSEA. The DNA for the CDR3 is TGCAGCGCTCGGCTGGGACTGGACACCGGGGAGCTGTTTTTT. It is translated as CSARLGLDTGELFF.

The rearrangement uses TRBV6-5 and TRBJ2-7; TRBD2 agrees at 8 bases. Losses at the gene ends were 0 bases for V and 0 bases for J; bases not matched to a gene: 1. The length of the CDR3 is 15 residues. Germline assignment: CDR1 MNHEY and CDR2 SVGAGI. In DNA form, the CDR3 reads TGTGCCAGCAGTTACTCGCGGGGGGACTCCTACGAGCAGTACTTC. It yields the protein CASSYSRGDSYEQYF.

This chain connects TRBV7-9 to TRBJ2-5; 7 nucleotides match TRBD1. Germline values: CDR1 SEHNR, CDR2 FQNEAQ (reference sequence). This CDR3 is built from 13 residues. J was trimmed by 5 bases and V by 6 bases; bases with no gene match: 6. The CDR3 DNA is TGTGCCAGCAGAAGCACAGGGGAGGAGACCCAGTACTTC. Protein: CASRSTGEETQYF.

The J gene is TRBJ1-1, the V gene TRBV28; D remains unclear. The V end lost 7 bases, the J end lost 4 bases, and 19 bases lay between the germline ends. From germline, CDR1 is MDHEN and CDR2 SYDVKM. CDR3 length equals 15 residues. As DNA, the CDR3 is TGTGCCAGCAATCCCCCTTGGGTAGGGAGCACTGAAGCTTTCTTT. This gives the protein CASNPPWVGSTEAFF.

The V gene is TRBV29-1, the J gene TRBJ2-7; D is ambiguous. This CDR3 spans 12 amino acids. Looked up from germline, CDR1 is SQVTM and CDR2 is ANQGSEA. V lost 6 bases, J lost 2 bases, and 11 bases lay in between. The CDR3 region is CSVRVSPYEQYF. The CDR3 DNA is TGCAGCGTCCGGGTCTCCCCCTACGAGCAGTACTTC.

The J gene is TRBJ1-1, the V gene TRBV20-1; D gene ambiguous. Trimming pared 5 bases from V and 3 bases from J, leaving 7 bases between. Germline values: CDR1 DFQATT, CDR2 SNEGSKA (reference sequence). CDR3 length equals 11 residues. DNA of the CDR3: TGCAGTGCTGTGTCGGACACTGAAGCTTTCTTT. Its protein product is CSAVSDTEAFF.

The DNA for the CDR3 is TGTGCCAGCAGTTTATCAGGGGCCGGGACTAGCGGGAGCTACGAGCAGTACTTC. Its protein product is CASSLSGAGTSGSYEQYF. This chain uses TRBV28 with TRBJ2-7, with 14 bases lining up with TRBD2. CDR1 and CDR2 from the germline V gene are MDHEN and SYDVKM. Germline trimming cut 1 base from V and 3 bases from J; bases unmatched to any gene: 8. The CDR3 runs 18 residues.

V gene TRBV28 combines with J gene TRBJ2-7; 14 bases match TRBD2. The trim removed 5 bases at V and 3 bases at J, leaving 3 bases unmatched. Germline V CDR1 and CDR2: MDHEN, SYDVKM. The CDR3 runs to 15 residues. This CDR3 reads CASSGTSGSLYEQYF. In DNA, the CDR3 is TGTGCCAGCAGTGGGACTAGCGGGAGTCTCTACGAGCAGTACTTC.

This chain links TRBV9 with TRBJ2-7; D gene ambiguous. Trimming cost V 2 bases and J 0 bases, with 9 bases left between them. In germline, CDR1 is SGDLS, CDR2 YYNGEE. This CDR3 has 14 residues. Here the CDR3 reads CASSVYDTSYEQYF. The CDR3, as DNA: TGTGCCAGCAGCGTGTACGACACCTCCTACGAGCAGTACTTC.

The chain recombines TRBV7-2 with TRBJ2-7; 7 positions match TRBD2. The CDR3 extends over 15 amino acids. J was trimmed by 0 bases and V by 5 bases; bases with no gene match: 7. Germline loops: CDR1 SGHTA, CDR2 FQGNSA. The CDR3 nucleotides read TGTGCCAGCAGCAGAGCGGGATGGATCTCCTACGAGCAGTACTTC. Protein sequence: CASSRAGWISYEQYF. Full variable domain (remainder filled in from reference TRBV7-2 and TRBJ2-7): GAGVSQSPSNKVTEKGKDVELRCDPISGHTALYWYRQSLGQGLEFLIYFQGNSAPDKSGLPSDRFSAERTGGSVSTLTIQRTQQEDSAVYLCASSRAGWISYEQYFGPGTRLTVT.

The rearrangement links TRBV7-2 to TRBJ2-1; TRBD1 agrees at 7 bases. Germline CDR1 reads SGHTA; CDR2 reads FQGNSA. The CDR3 spans 12 residues. With V trimmed by 3 bases and J by 14 bases, 7 bases remained unmatched. CDR3 nucleotide sequence: TGTGCCAGCAGCTTGGAGACAGGGCCGGAGTTCTTC. It codes for CASSLETGPEFF.

This rearrangement joins TRBV28 to TRBJ2-1; D perhaps matches TRBD2 (5 bases). The CDR3 extends over 17 amino acids. V was trimmed by 6 bases and J by 0 bases, leaving 18 bases between them. Looked up from germline, CDR1 is MDHEN and CDR2 is SYDVKM. The CDR3 protein is CASSATGKTSSYNEQFF. CDR3 coding DNA: TGTGCCAGCAGCGCAACGGGGAAAACGAGCTCCTACAATGAGCAGTTCTTC.

This clone was observed once. The chain carries TRBV10-3 and TRBJ2-2; D uncertain. CDR1 and CDR2 (germline): ENHRY, SYGVKD. CDR3 length equals 15 residues. The V end was cut by 2 bases, the J end by 6 bases, with 13 bases between. The CDR3 DNA reads as TGTGCCATCAGTGAGGGGGTCGATTCTGCCGGGGAGCTGTTTTTT. This codes for CAISEGVDSAGELFF.

The J gene is TRBJ2-4, the V gene TRBV2, with D possibly matching TRBD2 (6 bases). CDR1 is SNHLY, CDR2 FYNNEI, per germline. This CDR3 has 11 residues. The V end was cut by 6 bases, the J end by 9 bases, with 9 bases between. CDR3 DNA: TGTGCCAGCAGCGGGAGAGGCATTCAGTACTTC. It yields the protein CASSGRGIQYF.

V usage is TRBV29-1 and J usage is TRBJ2-5, with a weak D call TRBD1 (5 bases). Germline V gives CDR1 SQVTM, CDR2 ANQGSEA. V was shortened by 1 base and J by 6 bases, with 9 bases between the two germline ends. The CDR3 consists of 12 residues. The CDR3 DNA is TGCAGCGTTGAAGGGGGCTTCAAGACCCAGTACTTC. Its protein product is CSVEGGFKTQYF.

V is TRBV19 and J is TRBJ2-7; possibly TRBD2 for D (5 bases). This CDR3 comprises 16 residues. Germline values: CDR1 LNHDA, CDR2 SQIVND (reference sequence). Trimming took 1 base from V and 0 from J, leaving 13 bases between them. The CDR3 DNA is TGTGCCAGTAGTATAGGAGGGCGGGCGTCCTCCTACGAGCAGTACTTC. Encoded protein: CASSIGGRASSYEQYF.

The chain links TRBV15 to TRBJ2-3; 14 nucleotides align to TRBD2. The CDR3 covers 19 residues. CDR1 and CDR2 (germline): LNHNV, YYDKDF (reference sequence). The ends lost 3 bases at V and 5 bases at J; junction bases unmatched: 13. The CDR3 region is CATSSSGPRTSGRRDTQYF. The CDR3, as DNA: TGTGCCACCAGCAGCAGTGGACCGAGGACTAGCGGGAGGCGAGATACGCAGTATTTT.

This clone came up once. The chain has TRBV5-1 and TRBJ2-7, with 10 positions matching TRBD1. Germline CDR1 is SGHRS and CDR2 is YFSETQ. The CDR3 totals 15 residues. Unmatched junction bases numbered 6, after V lost 1 base and J lost 5 bases. As DNA, the CDR3 is TGCGCCAGCAGCTTGATCGGGACAGGGGATAACGAGCAGTACTTC. This gives the protein CASSLIGTGDNEQYF.

The chain has TRBV28 and TRBJ1-4, with D hard to call. The V end was cut by 3 bases, the J end by 6 bases, with 5 bases between. The CDR3 runs to 12 residues. CDR1 is MDHEN and CDR2 is SYDVKM in the germline V gene. The CDR3 DNA reads TGTGCCAGCAGTTTGGGATATGAAAAACTGTTTTTT. It codes for CASSLGYEKLFF.

The chain recombines TRBV4-1 with TRBJ1-1; D not resolved. The germline V gene encodes CDR1 MGHRA and CDR2 YSYEKL. The CDR3 length is 14 residues. The V end was cut by 0 bases, the J end by 7 bases, with 12 bases between. CDR3 residues: CASSQDQSTGEAFF. The CDR3 DNA sequence: TGCGCCAGCAGCCAAGATCAATCTACCGGTGAAGCTTTCTTT.

The V call is TRBV5-1, the J call TRBJ2-3, with 10 positions matching TRBD2. Germline values: CDR1 SGHRS, CDR2 YFSETQ. The CDR3 has 15 residues. V dropped 5 bases and J dropped 0; count of bases not matched to a gene: 3. The CDR3 is CASRAGGPSTDTQYF. The CDR3 coding sequence is TGCGCCAGCAGAGCGGGAGGGCCTAGCACAGATACGCAGTATTTT. The full variable domain, rest sourced from reference TRBV5-1 and TRBJ2-3, is KAGVTQTPRYLIKTRGQQVTLSCSPISGHRSVSWYQQTPGQGLQFLFEYFSETQRNKGNFPGRFSGRQFSNSRSEMNVSTLELGDSALYLCASRAGGPSTDTQYFGPGTRLTVL.

The chain links TRBV18 to TRBJ2-1; weak D call: TRBD2 (7 bases). The CDR3 runs 16 residues. CDR1 is KGHSH and CDR2 is LQKENI in the germline V gene. The V and J ends lost 2 bases and 8 bases respectively, with 19 bases between them. Here the CDR3 reads CASSPIEGGAHDEQFF. The CDR3 nucleotides are TGTGCCAGCTCACCAATCGAAGGGGGGGCGCACGATGAGCAGTTCTTC. Drawing the rest from reference TRBV18 and TRBJ2-1, the complete variable domain is NAGVMQNPRHLVRRRGQEARLRCSPMKGHSHVYWYRQLPEEGLKFMVYLQKENIIDESGMPKERFSAEFPKEGPSILRIQQVVRGDSAAYFCASSPIEGGAHDEQFFGPGTRLTVL.

The chain carries TRBV6-5 and TRBJ1-3, with 7 bases aligning to TRBD1. This CDR3 region has 12 residues. CDR1 and CDR2 from the germline V gene are MNHEY and SVGAGI. Trimming cost V 8 bases and J 4 bases; bases outside gene matches: 2. The CDR3 DNA reads TGTGCCAGCTCGGACAGGGGAAACACCATATATTTT. It codes for CASSDRGNTIYF.

The chain has TRBV19 and TRBJ2-2; a possible D gene is TRBD2 (6 bases). Germline lookup yields CDR1 LNHDA and CDR2 SQIVND (reference sequence). The CDR3 loop spans 18 amino acids. Trimming took 5 bases from V and 2 from J, leaving 21 bases between them. DNA for the CDR3: TGTGCCAGTAGTCCCCGGACACGATGGGGGGATAACACCGGGGAGCTGTTTTTT. Its translation is CASSPRTRWGDNTGELFF.

This chain joins TRBV5-6 and TRBJ2-2, with D possibly being TRBD2 (5 bases). The V end lost 5 bases, the J end lost 3 bases, and 14 bases lay between the germline ends. The CDR3 is 15 amino acids. Germline V gene sequence: CDR1 SGHDT, CDR2 YYEEEE. CDR3 sequence: CASRELAGYTGELFF. The CDR3 DNA follows: TGTGCCAGCAGAGAGCTAGCAGGATACACCGGGGAGCTGTTTTTT.

CDR3 in amino acids: CASSEPLGLTGGKETQYF. CDR3 coding DNA: TGTGCCAGCAGTGAGCCCCTGGGGCTAACAGGGGGCAAAGAGACCCAGTACTTC. The J gene is TRBJ2-5, the V gene TRBV2, with 9 positions matching TRBD1. V was clipped by 3 bases and J by 3 bases; unmatched bases: 14. The length of the CDR3 is 18 residues. The germline V gene has CDR1 SNHLY and CDR2 FYNNEI.

This chain connects TRBV7-8 to TRBJ2-2; D remains ambiguous. V lost 3 bases and J lost 1, with 0 bases in between. The CDR3 extends over 12 amino acids. Germline assignment: CDR1 SGHVS and CDR2 FQNEAQ. The CDR3 sequence: CASSLNTGELFF. DNA of the CDR3: TGTGCCAGCAGCTTGAACACCGGGGAGCTGTTTTTT.

The chain couples TRBV9 to TRBJ2-3; TRBD2 agrees at 7 bases. J was trimmed by 1 base and V by 1 base; bases with no gene match: 3. This CDR3 spans 15 amino acids. The germline V gene has CDR1 SGDLS and CDR2 YYNGEE. The chain's CDR3 is CASSVSTSGTDTQYF. CDR3 DNA sequence: TGTGCCAGCAGCGTAAGTACTAGCGGCACAGATACGCAGTATTTT. Looking up the rest from reference TRBV9 and TRBJ2-3 gives the full variable domain: DSGVTQTPKHLITATGQRVTLRCSPRSGDLSVYWYQQSLDQGLQFLIQYYNGEERAKGNILERFSAQQFPDLHSELNLSSLELGDSALYFCASSVSTSGTDTQYFGPGTRLTVL.

This chain joins TRBV5-4 and TRBJ2-7; possibly TRBD1 or TRBD2 for D (6 bases each). Trimming cost V 6 bases and J 0 bases, with 19 bases left between them. Germline V gene lookup returns CDR1 SGHNT and CDR2 YYREEE (reference sequence). This CDR3 is built from 16 residues. The CDR3 is CASKIGSGGGSYEQYF. For the CDR3, the DNA is TGTGCCAGCAAAATTGGGTCCGGGGGCGGCTCCTACGAGCAGTACTTC. The complete variable domain, with remaining parts taken from reference TRBV5-4 and TRBJ2-7, reads ETGVTQSPTHLIKTRGQQVTLRCSSQSGHNTVSWYQQALGQGPQFIFQYYREEENGRGNFPPRFSGLQFPNYSSELNVNALELDDSALYLCASKIGSGGGSYEQYFGPGTRLTVT.